This T cell receptor (beta chain) derives from a study of tumor-infiltrating lymphocytes in primary liver carcinoma. Study overall: Regardless of tissue type, samples showed similar yields of roughly 3.65 to 8 million productive TCRbeta reads. Study-level results: Appearing in all five tumor regions was true of only about 7-25% of top clones. Significantly greater top-250-clone fractions characterized tumors relative to blood (p = 0.039).

Germline CDR1 is MGHRA and CDR2 is YSYEKL. There are 17 residues in the CDR3. Between 20 and 30 mg of unsorted bulk tissue served as the source from which RNA and DNA were co-extracted. Patients were treatment-naive with chronic HBV infection. Researchers generated TCR beta cDNA from about 0.5 ug of total RNA, relying on a constant-region primer. ARM-PCR was slightly modified, and three nested multiplex PCR rounds with it gave rise to the TCR beta libraries. Running 9 to 11 cycles apiece, the first two PCR rounds relied on TRBV1-TRBV30 forward primers together with a C-beta reverse primer. TCRdb reprocessed the multiplex PCR reads with MiXCR, giving one entry per CDR3 protein. The repertoire holds roughly 120,000 distinct CDR3 sequences, with 60% to 80% as singletons. As for this clonotype: Its antigen remains unidentified. A much more abundant neighbour one base away suggests this may be a read error.

The sequenced sample was liver tumor tissue from sampling region 3. Subset meaning: tumor region T3, left-lateral pole. The sequence was collected from a woman in her sixties or seventies with primary liver carcinoma and hepatitis B virus infection. V is TRBV4-1 and J is TRBJ2-1, with D maybe TRBD2 (5 bases). CDR3: CAISQDLGGGSYNEQFF. In DNA form, the CDR3 reads TGCGCCATCAGCCAAGATTTAGGCGGAGGCTCCTACAATGAGCAGTTCTTC.